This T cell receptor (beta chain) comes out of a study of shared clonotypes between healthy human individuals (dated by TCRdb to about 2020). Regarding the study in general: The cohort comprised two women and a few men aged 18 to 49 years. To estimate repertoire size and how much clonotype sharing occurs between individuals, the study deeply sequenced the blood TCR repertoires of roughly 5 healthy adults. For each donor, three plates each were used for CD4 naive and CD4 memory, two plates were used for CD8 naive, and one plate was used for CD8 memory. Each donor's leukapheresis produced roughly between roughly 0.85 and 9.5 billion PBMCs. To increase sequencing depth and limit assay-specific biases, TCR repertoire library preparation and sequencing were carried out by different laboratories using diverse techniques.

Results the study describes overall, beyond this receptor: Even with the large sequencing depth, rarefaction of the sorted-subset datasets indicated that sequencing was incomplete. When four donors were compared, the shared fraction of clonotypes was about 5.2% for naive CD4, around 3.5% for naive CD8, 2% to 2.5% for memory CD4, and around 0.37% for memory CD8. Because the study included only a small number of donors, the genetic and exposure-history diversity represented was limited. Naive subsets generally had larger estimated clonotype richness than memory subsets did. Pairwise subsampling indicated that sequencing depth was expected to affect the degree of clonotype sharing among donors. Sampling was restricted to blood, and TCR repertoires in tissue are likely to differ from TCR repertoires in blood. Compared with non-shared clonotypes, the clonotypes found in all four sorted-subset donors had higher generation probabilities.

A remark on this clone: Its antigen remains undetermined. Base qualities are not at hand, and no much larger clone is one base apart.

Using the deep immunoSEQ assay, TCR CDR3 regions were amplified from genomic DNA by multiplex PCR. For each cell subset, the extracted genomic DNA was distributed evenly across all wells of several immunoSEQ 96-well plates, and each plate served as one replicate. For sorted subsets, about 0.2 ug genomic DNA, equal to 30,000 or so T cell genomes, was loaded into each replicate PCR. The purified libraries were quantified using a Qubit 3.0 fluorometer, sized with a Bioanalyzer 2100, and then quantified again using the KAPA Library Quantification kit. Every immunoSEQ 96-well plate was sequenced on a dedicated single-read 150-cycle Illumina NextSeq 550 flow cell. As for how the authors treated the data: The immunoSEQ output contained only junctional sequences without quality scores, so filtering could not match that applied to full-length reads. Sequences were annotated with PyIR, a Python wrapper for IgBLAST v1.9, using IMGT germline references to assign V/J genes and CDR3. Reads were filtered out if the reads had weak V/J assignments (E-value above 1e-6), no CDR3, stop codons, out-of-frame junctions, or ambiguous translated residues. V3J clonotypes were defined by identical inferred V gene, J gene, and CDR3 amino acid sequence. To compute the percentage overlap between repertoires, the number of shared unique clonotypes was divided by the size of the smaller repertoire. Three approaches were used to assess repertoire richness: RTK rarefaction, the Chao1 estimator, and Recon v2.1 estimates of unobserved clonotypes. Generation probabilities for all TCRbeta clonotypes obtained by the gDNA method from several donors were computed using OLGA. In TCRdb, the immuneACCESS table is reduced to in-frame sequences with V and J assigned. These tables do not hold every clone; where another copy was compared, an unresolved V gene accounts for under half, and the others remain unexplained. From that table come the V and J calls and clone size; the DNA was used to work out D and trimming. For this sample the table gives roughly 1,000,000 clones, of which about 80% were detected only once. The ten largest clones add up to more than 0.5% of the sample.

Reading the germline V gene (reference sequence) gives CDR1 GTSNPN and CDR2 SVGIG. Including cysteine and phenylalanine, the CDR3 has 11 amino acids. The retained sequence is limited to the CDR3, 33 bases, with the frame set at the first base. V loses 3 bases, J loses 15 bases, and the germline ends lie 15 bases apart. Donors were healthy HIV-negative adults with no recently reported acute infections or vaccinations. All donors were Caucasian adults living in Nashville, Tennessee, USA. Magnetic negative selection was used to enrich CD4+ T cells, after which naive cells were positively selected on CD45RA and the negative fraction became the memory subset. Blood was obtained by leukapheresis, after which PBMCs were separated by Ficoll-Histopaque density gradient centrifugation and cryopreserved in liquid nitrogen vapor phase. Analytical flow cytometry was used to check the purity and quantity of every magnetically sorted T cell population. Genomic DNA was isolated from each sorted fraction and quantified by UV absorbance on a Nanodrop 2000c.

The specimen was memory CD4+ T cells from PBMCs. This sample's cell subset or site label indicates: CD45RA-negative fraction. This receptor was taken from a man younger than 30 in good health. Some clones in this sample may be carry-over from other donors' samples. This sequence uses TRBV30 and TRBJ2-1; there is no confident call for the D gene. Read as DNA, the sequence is TGTGCCTGGAGAACCTCTTCGCGCGGGTTCTTC. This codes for CAWRTSSRGFF.